This TCR beta chain was sequenced for a study of T cell repertoires in cytomegalovirus infection. Background on the study: Public TCR beta signatures marked donors with CMV infection and the matching HLA. Findings and limits, study-wide: CMV carriers with the relevant HLA were identified by cumulative public TCR beta family frequency. Dominating the ex vivo response were TCR beta clonotypes that were CMV-specific and HLA-C-restricted.

As regards this clonotype: As yet, its antigen is unknown.

TCRdb re-analysed the reads in MiXCR, keeping a single row per CDR3 protein. The sample holds approximately 170,000 distinct CDR3 sequences, roughly 14% seen once. Germline V gene sequence: CDR1 MDHEN, CDR2 SYDVKM. The CDR3 runs to 14 residues. The ends lost 5 bases at V and 6 bases at J; junction bases unmatched: 4. The material sequenced was PBMCs. The receptor's source is a human donor in good health (CMV status not recorded). Some clones in this sample may be carry-over from other donors' samples. The rearrangement joins TRBV28 to TRBJ2-7; 13 bases align to TRBD2. The CDR3 here is CASSPGLAGTEQYF. As DNA, the CDR3 is TGTGCCAGCAGTCCGGGACTAGCGGGAACCGAGCAGTACTTC.